The 5 T cell receptor beta chains below come from one sample, sequenced in a study of blood T cell repertoires in COVID-19. Here immunoSEQ multiplex PCR was the method, and the copy in TCRdb shows in-frame clones only, minus some. Of 150,000 or so clones in the sample, approximately 86% were seen once. The sample comprised PBMCs or T cells enriched from blood (not recorded which). The source of these receptors is a woman in her thirties or forties who had been exposed to COVID-19.

The chain recombines TRBV5-5 with TRBJ2-3; TRBD2 aligns across 10 bases. The germline V gene encodes CDR1 SGHKS and CDR2 YYEKEE (reference sequence). This CDR3 spans 16 amino acids. With V trimmed by 3 bases and J by 0 bases, 4 bases remained unmatched. CDR3 nucleotides: TGTGCCAGCAGCTCGGGACTAGCGCCTAGCACAGATACGCAGTATTTT. Translating gives CASSSGLAPSTDTQYF. Together with reference TRBV5-5 and TRBJ2-3, the CDR3 gives the full variable domain: DAGVTQSPTHLIKTRGQQVTLRCSPISGHKSVSWYQQVLGQGPQFIFQYYEKEERGRGNFPDRFSARQFPNYSSELNVNALLLGDSALYLCASSSGLAPSTDTQYFGPGTRLTVL.

The chain recombines TRBV6-6 with TRBJ1-4, with 7 bases identical to TRBD1. This CDR3 contains 15 residues. The germline CDR1 and CDR2 sequences are MNHNY and SVGAGI (reference sequence). With V trimmed by 4 bases and J by 0 bases, 2 bases remained unmatched. DNA of the CDR3: TGTGCCAGCAGTTCCGGGACAGCAACTAATGAAAAACTGTTTTTT. This gives the protein CASSSGTATNEKLFF.

J is TRBJ1-5 and V is TRBV27; TRBD1 matches at 8 bases. Losses at the gene ends were 10 bases for V and 1 base for J; bases not matched to a gene: 6. The CDR3 runs 14 residues. CDR1 and CDR2 from the germline V gene are MNHEY and SMNVEV (reference sequence). CDR3 bases: TGTGCCACCCAGGGGGCGGGGAGCAATCAGCCCCAGCATTTT. Amino acid sequence: CATQGAGSNQPQHF.

The chain joins TRBV5-1 to TRBJ1-1; TRBD1 aligns across 10 bases. V lost 4 bases to trimming and J lost 0 bases; unmatched junction nucleotides: 6. CDR3 length equals 16 residues. Germline values: CDR1 SGHRS, CDR2 YFSETQ. CDR3 region: CASSRGTGAMNTEAFF. The CDR3 nucleotides are TGCGCCAGCAGCCGAGGGACAGGGGCGATGAACACTGAAGCTTTCTTT.

This chain links TRBV19 with TRBJ1-2, with TRBD1 identical over 7 bases. V shed 3 bases, J shed 1 base, and the junction held 5 bases outside the gene matches. Germline CDR1 and CDR2: LNHDA and SQIVND (reference sequence). The CDR3 runs 15 residues. CDR3 loop: CASSILAGGNYGYTF. As DNA, the CDR3 is TGTGCCAGTAGTATCCTGGCAGGGGGTAACTATGGCTACACCTTC.